This T cell receptor beta chain was observed in a study of blood T cell repertoires in COVID-19. Study background: COVID-19 samples, acute and convalescent, were from the United States, Italy and Spain.

Sequenced by immunoSEQ multiplex PCR; TCRdb stores in-frame clones only, minus some. The table includes 150,000 to 200,000 clones, 85% to 95% detected once. Germline lookup yields CDR1 ENHRY and CDR2 SYGVKD. The ends were cut back, 3 bases at V and 2 bases at J, with 9 bases in the middle. The CDR3 is 14 residues long. Sequencing was done on a sample of peripheral blood. This receptor was obtained from a woman aged 45 to 65 with acute or convalescent COVID-19. This chain uses TRBV10-3 with TRBJ2-3, with D unclear. The CDR3 DNA reads as TGTGCCATCAGTGATAGGCAGGCCACAGATACGCAGTATTTT. It translates to CAISDRQATDTQYF.